The 32 T cell receptor beta chains in this list originate from one sample, sequenced in a study of OX40 agonist ivuxolimab in advanced cancers. TCRdb's table, derived via immunoSEQ multiplex PCR, lists solely in-frame clones and lacks some. The sample has about 84,000 clones, roughly 89% seen once. Sequenced material: CD4+ or CD8+ T cells sorted from blood, taken in a trial of the OX40 agonist ivuxolimab. The receptor source for this set is an adult with an advanced solid tumor such as melanoma, head and neck, liver or kidney cancer.

The chain employs TRBV6-5 and TRBJ1-5, with D perhaps TRBD1 (5 bases). The germline gives CDR1 MNHEY, CDR2 SVGAGI. There are 14 residues in the CDR3. V lost 0 bases and J 4 bases, leaving 7 bases between the germline ends. The chain's CDR3 is CASSYSGGNQPQHF. CDR3 coding DNA: TGTGCCAGCAGTTACTCGGGGGGTAATCAGCCCCAGCATTTT.

This clone showed up just once. The chain has TRBV7-8 and TRBJ2-5; 9 bases line up with TRBD1. This CDR3 has 15 amino acids. J gave up 7 bases and V 2 bases, and 8 bases lay outside the gene matches. The germline V gene has CDR1 SGHVS and CDR2 FQNEAQ. CDR3 protein: CASSLIGQGPATQYF. The DNA for the CDR3 is TGTGCCAGCAGCTTAATAGGACAGGGGCCCGCGACCCAGTACTTC.

The chain employs TRBV27 and TRBJ1-6; TRBD1 matches 7 bases. J gave up 7 bases and V 8 bases, and 8 bases lay outside the gene matches. CDR1 is MNHEY, CDR2 SMNVEV, per germline (reference sequence). This CDR3 contains 14 residues. CDR3 sequence reads: CASRRTGENSPLHF. The CDR3 DNA sequence: TGTGCCAGCCGCCGTACAGGGGAGAATTCACCCCTCCACTTT.

The rearrangement uses TRBV6-1 and TRBJ2-1, with D possibly TRBD2 on 5 matching bases. V was pared by 8 bases and J by 3 bases, with 14 bases between. CDR1 and CDR2 from the germline V gene are MNHNS and SASEGT. The CDR3 is made up of 14 amino acids. CDR3: CASRFPGLYNEQFF. CDR3 sequence (DNA): TGTGCCAGCCGCTTCCCAGGACTCTACAATGAGCAGTTCTTC.

J is TRBJ2-6 and V is TRBV7-3; D is possibly TRBD1 or TRBD2 (6 bases each). CDR3 size: 18 residues. Germline CDR1 and CDR2: SGHTA and FQGTGA. The V and J ends lost 0 bases and 4 bases respectively, with 16 bases between them. The CDR3 region has the DNA TGTGCCAGCAGCTTAACGGCCCGGGGGCTCTTCGGGGCCAACGTCCTGACTTTC. Amino acids: CASSLTARGLFGANVLTF.

With respect to this clone: The junction and the germline gene differ at one end; a read error may be behind it. Other DNA sequences within the sample encode an identical CDR3. The V and J genes are TRBV30 and TRBJ1-2; D not resolved. Germline CDR1 and CDR2: GTSNPN and SVGIG (reference sequence). The CDR3 has 14 residues. CDR3: CARKRGRTYYGYTF. The CDR3 bases are TGCGCCCGGAAGCGAGGCAGGACCTACTATGGCTACACCTTC.

The V gene is TRBV29-1, the J gene TRBJ1-1, with 7 nucleotides matching TRBD1. The CDR3 is 14 residues long. The V gene's germline CDR1 is SQVTM and CDR2 ANQGSEA. V dropped 2 bases and J dropped 4; count of bases not matched to a gene: 7. CDR3 sequence reads: CSVETGQLVTEAFF. The CDR3 DNA sequence: TGCAGCGTTGAAACGGGACAGTTGGTCACTGAAGCTTTCTTT.

The chain carries TRBV29-1 and TRBJ2-7; D is uncertain. The V end was cut by 3 bases, the J end by 2 bases, with 8 bases between. The CDR3 runs 12 residues. In germline, CDR1 is SQVTM, CDR2 ANQGSEA. CDR3 loop: CSVEDLTYEQYF. The CDR3 nucleotides read TGCAGCGTTGAGGATCTCACCTACGAGCAGTACTTC.

CDR3 amino acids: CASSAVDRGTDTQYF. CDR3 sequence (DNA): TGTGCCAGCAGTGCCGTGGACAGGGGCACAGATACGCAGTATTTT. The chain combines TRBV6-1 with TRBJ2-3; TRBD1 aligns across 8 bases. Looked up from germline, CDR1 is MNHNS and CDR2 is SASEGT. The CDR3 is 15 amino acids. V trimming: 4 bases; J trimming: 1 base; junction bases outside the gene matches: 4.

The genes are TRBV27 and TRBJ2-3, with D unresolved. The ends were cut back, 0 bases at V and 2 bases at J, with 12 bases in the middle. CDR3 length equals 16 residues. Germline V gene lookup returns CDR1 MNHEY and CDR2 SMNVEV (reference sequence). The CDR3 reads CASSLSLKGSTDTQYF. The CDR3 DNA reads as TGTGCCAGCAGTTTATCACTCAAGGGATCCACAGATACGCAGTATTTT.

The rearrangement uses TRBV4-1 and TRBJ2-1; D remains unclear. CDR3 length: 18 amino acids. CDR1 and CDR2 (germline): MGHRA, YSYEKL. The V gene lost 0 bases and the J gene lost 0 bases, with 15 bases spanning the gap. CDR3 sequence: CASSQDFGPPSSYNEQFF. The CDR3 bases are TGCGCCAGCAGCCAAGATTTTGGTCCCCCGAGCTCCTACAATGAGCAGTTCTTC.

The rearrangement uses TRBV5-6 and TRBJ2-1, with TRBD2 matching over 13 bases. Germline V CDR1 and CDR2: SGHDT, YYEEEE. This CDR3 has 16 amino acids. The V gene end was trimmed by 7 bases and the J gene end by 5 bases; junction bases not matched to a gene: 9. The CDR3, as DNA: TGTGCCAGCGGCTGGACCGGGACTAGCGGGAACAATGAGCAGTTCTTC. Translated, it gives CASGWTGTSGNNEQFF.

This rearrangement joins TRBV5-5 to TRBJ2-1; D may be TRBD1 (5 bases). Trimming removed 4 bases at V and 12 bases at J, with 17 bases between. Germline V gives CDR1 SGHKS, CDR2 YYEKEE (reference sequence). This CDR3 is 13 amino acids long. The CDR3 nucleotides are TGTGCCAGCAGCAGCGACCCAGGGAAGGCGCAGTTCTTC. This encodes CASSSDPGKAQFF.

The chain couples TRBV5-1 to TRBJ2-2, with 10 nucleotides matching TRBD1. The CDR3 totals 16 residues. The V gene's germline CDR1 is SGHRS and CDR2 YFSETQ. V was pared by 4 bases and J by 1 base, with 4 bases of the junction left unmatched. The chain's CDR3 is CASSHRTGGNTGELFF. In nucleotides, the CDR3 is TGCGCCAGCAGCCACCGGACAGGGGGGAACACCGGGGAGCTGTTTTTT.

The V and J genes are TRBV2 and TRBJ2-7, with TRBD1 as a possible D gene (6 bases). The CDR3 length is 15 residues. CDR1 and CDR2 (germline): SNHLY, FYNNEI. The ends were cut back, 2 bases at V and 6 bases at J, with 17 bases in the middle. DNA for the CDR3: TGTGCCAGCAGTGAACACCAGGGGCTGAGATCCGAGCAGTACTTC. Its translation is CASSEHQGLRSEQYF.

The chain carries TRBV5-4 and TRBJ2-7; TRBD1 matches 10 bases. This CDR3 is built from 15 residues. V trimming: 4 bases; J trimming: 5 bases; junction bases outside the gene matches: 9. Germline CDR1 and CDR2: SGHNT and YYREEE (reference sequence). The CDR3 here is CASSGGTGDLHEQYF. The CDR3 DNA reads TGTGCCAGCAGCGGAGGGACAGGGGATTTGCACGAGCAGTACTTC.

This clone was seen only once. The chain has TRBV27 and TRBJ2-3; D remains ambiguous. The CDR3 has 15 amino acids. CDR1 is MNHEY, CDR2 SMNVEV, per germline (reference sequence). V gave up 5 bases and J gave up 11 bases, with 23 bases separating them. The CDR3 DNA follows: TGTGCCAGCAGTCCAGGTTCGCTTACCGTCCCCGGGCAGTATTTT. This encodes CASSPGSLTVPGQYF.

The genes are TRBV11-2 and TRBJ1-6, with a tentative D call TRBD1 (6 bases). The CDR3 loop spans 15 amino acids. Per the germline V gene, CDR1 is SGHAT and CDR2 is FQNNGV. V lost 1 base and J lost 6, with 10 bases in between. The CDR3 region is CASSLVGRGNSPLHF. For the CDR3, the DNA is TGTGCCAGCAGCTTAGTCGGCAGGGGTAATTCACCCCTCCACTTT.

The chain couples TRBV5-1 to TRBJ1-3, with D hard to call. Germline V CDR1 and CDR2: SGHRS, YFSETQ. V dropped 0 bases and J dropped 3 bases, with 7 bases sitting between them. The CDR3 spans 14 residues. This CDR3 is CASSLVGIGNTIYF. DNA for the CDR3: TGCGCCAGCAGCTTGGTAGGGATTGGAAACACCATATATTTT.

The J gene is TRBJ2-5, the V gene TRBV6-1; 11 nucleotides match TRBD2. The V gene end was trimmed by 4 bases and the J gene end by 1 base; junction bases not matched to a gene: 8. From germline, CDR1 is MNHNS and CDR2 SASEGT. The CDR3 is 17 amino acids. The CDR3 protein is CASSVASGGWGQETQYF. The CDR3 DNA reads as TGTGCCAGCAGTGTTGCTAGCGGGGGGTGGGGCCAAGAGACCCAGTACTTC.

CDR3 region: CASSLAGGLNEQFF. The CDR3 nucleotides are TGTGCCAGCAGTCTAGCGGGGGGACTCAATGAGCAGTTCTTC. The chain employs TRBV6-4 and TRBJ2-1, with 11 bases lining up with TRBD2. Germline V gene sequence: CDR1 MRHNA, CDR2 SNTAGT. V was pared by 5 bases and J by 6 bases, with 3 bases of the junction left unmatched. This CDR3 has 14 residues.

The chain recombines TRBV9 with TRBJ2-5; the D gene is possibly TRBD2 (7 bases). CDR3 length equals 16 residues. Germline V CDR1 and CDR2: SGDLS, YYNGEE. Trimming took 4 bases from V and 2 from J, leaving 18 bases between them. The CDR3 DNA is TGTGCCAGCAGCACCCTGGATGGGGGGGCGCAAGAGACCCAGTACTTC. Translated, it gives CASSTLDGGAQETQYF.

The rearrangement uses TRBV7-9 and TRBJ2-1; possibly TRBD1 or TRBD2 for D (5 bases each). Germline V CDR1 and CDR2: SEHNR, FQNEAQ (reference sequence). V lost 10 bases to trimming and J lost 1 base, with 14 bases between them. The CDR3 is 14 amino acids. CDR3 loop: CAIPGTVSYNEQFF. The CDR3 DNA is TGTGCCATCCCCGGGACGGTTTCCTACAATGAGCAGTTCTTC.

The chain uses TRBV6-1 and TRBJ2-1, with D possibly TRBD2 on 5 matching bases. From germline, CDR1 is MNHNS and CDR2 SASEGT. Between the trimmed V and J ends, which lost 8 bases and 4 bases, there was a span of 6 bases. The CDR3 has 11 amino acids. DNA for the CDR3: TGTGCCAGCGGACTTTACAATGAGCAGTTCTTC. Protein sequence: CASGLYNEQFF.

The chain joins TRBV13 to TRBJ1-4; TRBD1 aligns across 8 bases. The junction had 6 bases not matched to a gene; V was cut back by 1 base and J by 8 bases. The germline gives CDR1 PRHDT, CDR2 FYEKMQ (reference sequence). This CDR3 comprises 15 residues. The CDR3 loop reads CASSLEGRGREKLFF. CDR3 bases: TGTGCCAGCAGCTTAGAGGGCAGGGGGCGAGAAAAACTGTTTTTT.

The chain joins TRBV7-8 to TRBJ2-1, with 8 bases matching TRBD2. Germline CDR1 SGHVS, CDR2 FQNEAQ. This CDR3 has 15 amino acids. The V and J ends lost 5 bases and 8 bases, in that order; junction bases with no gene match: 11. The chain's CDR3 is CASSDLGGAGDEQFF. Written as DNA, the CDR3 is TGTGCCAGCAGCGACCTCGGGGGGGCGGGAGATGAGCAGTTCTTC.

For this clone: This specimen includes other DNA sequences encoding the same CDR3. The rearrangement uses TRBV30 and TRBJ2-1; D is ambiguous. The CDR3 covers 13 residues. V lost 4 bases and J 0 bases, leaving 7 bases between the germline ends. Looked up from germline, CDR1 is GTSNPN and CDR2 is SVGIG (reference sequence). The CDR3 spells CAWTGSSYNEQFF. For the CDR3, the DNA is TGTGCCTGGACTGGAAGCTCCTACAATGAGCAGTTCTTC.

The V gene is TRBV6-6, the J gene TRBJ1-5; possibly TRBD1 for D (5 bases). The CDR3 consists of 14 residues. The germline V gene has CDR1 MNHNY and CDR2 SVGAGI (reference sequence). Trimming took 4 bases from V and 6 from J, leaving 13 bases between them. Written as DNA, the CDR3 is TGTGCCAGCAGTTCGGGGTCGGGGGGTCAGCCCCAGCATTTT. This codes for CASSSGSGGQPQHF.

The V gene is TRBV5-1, the J gene TRBJ2-1; 10 bases line up with TRBD2. The CDR3 extends over 17 amino acids. With V trimmed by 0 bases and J by 2 bases, 5 bases remained unmatched. Germline assignment: CDR1 SGHRS and CDR2 YFSETQ. As DNA, the CDR3 is TGCGCCAGCAGCTTGGATCCTAGCGGGGGAACCTACAATGAGCAGTTCTTC. Amino acids: CASSLDPSGGTYNEQFF.

The chain has TRBV10-1 and TRBJ2-3; 8 bases are a match to TRBD2. Trimming cost V 8 bases and J 6 bases; bases outside gene matches: 10. The CDR3 covers 14 residues. CDR1 and CDR2 from the germline V gene are WNHNN and SYGVQD (reference sequence). The CDR3 loop reads CASRRGGLGDTQYF. The CDR3 DNA reads TGCGCCAGCCGACGGGGGGGGTTAGGGGATACGCAGTATTTT.

V is TRBV6-1 and J is TRBJ1-5; weak D call: TRBD1 (5 bases). This CDR3 is built from 18 residues. The V gene lost 2 bases and the J gene lost 5 bases, with 22 bases spanning the gap. CDR1 is MNHNS, CDR2 SASEGT, per germline. The DNA for the CDR3 is TGTGCCAGCAGTGAACCTCTTTTTATAGGTACAGGATATCAGCCCCAGCATTTT. It yields the protein CASSEPLFIGTGYQPQHF.

The rearrangement links TRBV27 to TRBJ1-2; 9 nucleotides agree with TRBD1. V lost 3 bases to trimming and J lost 6 bases; unmatched junction nucleotides: 8. CDR1 is MNHEY and CDR2 is SMNVEV in the germline V gene (reference sequence). The CDR3 has 15 amino acids. This CDR3 is CASSFKRDRVDGYTF. The CDR3 DNA reads as TGTGCCAGCAGTTTCAAACGGGACAGGGTTGATGGCTACACCTTC.